This passage covers 11 T cell receptor beta chains from one sample sequenced in a study of beta chain features in type 1 diabetes. TCRB transcripts that were expressed got sequenced, as all of the isolated RNA had been reverse transcribed. Here immunoSEQ multiplex PCR was the method, and the copy in TCRdb shows in-frame clones only, minus some. The data contain about 350,000 clones, about 19% of them singletons. Sequencing was performed on naive CD4+ T cells from blood. The receptors come from a woman aged 18-29 years in good health.

This sequence joins TRBV9 and TRBJ2-6, with TRBD1 identical over 9 bases. Germline lookup yields CDR1 SGDLS and CDR2 YYNGEE. The junction had 5 bases not matched to a gene; V was cut back by 4 bases and J by 3 bases. The CDR3 sequence is 16 residues long. CDR3 sequence reads: CASSTNRGRGANVLTF. The DNA for the CDR3 is TGTGCCAGCAGCACGAACAGGGGGCGTGGGGCCAACGTCCTGACTTTC.

In its sample, this clone was seen a few times. This sequence joins TRBV4-1 and TRBJ2-2; D remains ambiguous. Looked up from germline, CDR1 is MGHRA and CDR2 is YSYEKL. This CDR3 has 15 residues. V lost 0 bases and J lost 1, with 6 bases in between. The CDR3 DNA follows: TGCGCCAGCAGCCAAGATCCCCGGAACACCGGGGAGCTGTTTTTT. As protein: CASSQDPRNTGELFF.

The chain is built from TRBV4-2 and TRBJ1-2, with D perhaps TRBD1 (6 bases). In germline, CDR1 is LGHNA, CDR2 YNFKEQ. V lost 3 bases to trimming and J lost 0 bases, with 14 bases between them. The CDR3 sequence is 16 residues long. The CDR3 sequence is CASSHPTDRANYGYTF. The CDR3 DNA follows: TGTGCCAGCAGCCACCCGACGGACAGAGCTAACTATGGCTACACCTTC.

This chain connects TRBV6-5 to TRBJ2-7, with 10 bases that match TRBD1. CDR3 length: 14 amino acids. Germline V lookup: CDR1 MNHEY, CDR2 SVGAGI. With 6 bases clipped from V and 3 bases from J, the junction kept 5 bases outside the gene matches. CDR3 loop: CASRRGTGVYEQYF. The CDR3 bases are TGTGCCAGCAGGCGCGGGACAGGGGTCTACGAGCAGTACTTC.

This clone was observed a few times. This chain uses TRBV5-1 with TRBJ1-1; D is unresolved. Per the germline V gene, CDR1 is SGHRS and CDR2 is YFSETQ. V gave up 7 bases and J gave up 5 bases, with 15 bases separating them. There are 13 residues in the CDR3. The CDR3 loop is CASRGVPGTEAFF. CDR3 sequence (DNA): TGCGCCAGCCGGGGTGTACCGGGGACTGAAGCTTTCTTT.

The chain carries TRBV7-3 and TRBJ2-1; a possible D gene is TRBD2 (5 bases). This CDR3 spans 16 amino acids. Looked up from germline, CDR1 is SGHTA and CDR2 is FQGTGA. V was clipped by 4 bases and J by 10 bases, with 23 bases between them. The CDR3 is CASSSGPRVRRTEQFF. In DNA, the CDR3 is TGTGCCAGCAGCTCCGGGCCGAGGGTGCGCCGGACGGAGCAGTTCTTC.

This clone was recorded a few times. The chain combines TRBV7-3 with TRBJ2-3, with 10 bases matching TRBD1. The germline gives CDR1 SGHTA, CDR2 FQGTGA. The CDR3 contains 14 residues. Trimming removed 4 bases from V and 5 bases from J; junction bases left unmatched: 3. The DNA for the CDR3 is TGTGCCAGCAGCTCCGGACAGGGGGGAGATACGCAGTATTTT. It encodes CASSSGQGGDTQYF.

The CDR3 sequence is CASSSSVNTEAFF. The CDR3 bases are TGTGCCAGCAGTTCCTCGGTGAACACTGAAGCTTTCTTT. The chain couples TRBV28 to TRBJ1-1; D remains unclear. Per germline, CDR1 MDHEN and CDR2 SYDVKM. CDR3 length equals 13 residues. Trimming shortened V by 4 bases and J by 0 bases, and 6 bases separated the two germline ends.

J is TRBJ1-3 and V is TRBV30; maybe TRBD1 (5 bases). The CDR3 has 13 residues. The V end lost 0 bases, the J end lost 3 bases, and 6 bases lay between the germline ends. Germline values: CDR1 GTSNPN, CDR2 SVGIG (reference sequence). The CDR3 here is CAWSVGDGNTIYF. As DNA, the CDR3 is TGTGCCTGGAGTGTAGGGGATGGAAACACCATATATTTT. Full variable domain (missing parts from reference TRBV30 and TRBJ1-3): SQTIHQWPATLVQPVGSPLSLECTVEGTSNPNLYWYRQAAGRGLQLLFYSVGIGQISSEVPQNLSASRPQDRQFILSSKKLLLSDSGFYLCAWSVGDGNTIYFGEGSWLTVV.

The V and J genes are TRBV30 and TRBJ1-1; no firm D call. V shed 0 bases and J shed 1 base, with 15 bases lying between them. The CDR3 has 16 amino acids. Germline lookup yields CDR1 GTSNPN and CDR2 SVGIG (reference sequence). The CDR3 protein is CAWSVPEGRKNTEAFF. For the CDR3, the DNA is TGTGCCTGGAGTGTACCGGAGGGCCGAAAGAACACTGAAGCTTTCTTT. The complete variable domain, with remaining parts taken from reference TRBV30 and TRBJ1-1, reads SQTIHQWPATLVQPVGSPLSLECTVEGTSNPNLYWYRQAAGRGLQLLFYSVGIGQISSEVPQNLSASRPQDRQFILSSKKLLLSDSGFYLCAWSVPEGRKNTEAFFGQGTRLTVV.

This clone was picked up a small number of times. V gene TRBV10-3 combines with J gene TRBJ2-7; D perhaps matches TRBD2 (7 bases). V shed 10 bases and J shed 5 bases, with 18 bases lying between them. CDR3 length: 13 residues. CDR1 ENHRY and CDR2 SYGVKD come from the germline V gene. The CDR3 protein is CATWDNRGDEQYF. In DNA form, the CDR3 reads TGTGCCACGTGGGACAATCGGGGGGACGAGCAGTACTTC.